One and the same sample provided the 18 T cell receptor beta chains below, sequenced in a study of shared clonotypes between healthy human individuals. Some clones are missing from TCRdb's copy, which holds only in-frame ones; the method was immunoSEQ multiplex PCR. The repertoire holds around 1.6 million clones, with nearly 99% as singletons. The material sequenced was naive CD4+ T cells sorted from blood. Subset given: CD45RA+ positively selected. The source of these receptors is a man aged 25-40 years in good health.

The chain is built from TRBV27 and TRBJ1-5; D unclear. CDR1 is MNHEY, CDR2 SMNVEV, per germline (reference sequence). V gave up 6 bases and J gave up 2 bases, with 11 bases separating them. The length of the CDR3 is 14 residues. The DNA for the CDR3 is TGTGCCAGCAGGCGGGAGGTGGGCAATCAGCCCCAGCATTTT. Protein product: CASRREVGNQPQHF.

J is TRBJ1-2 and V is TRBV7-6; D is unresolved. Germline CDR1 is SGHVS and CDR2 is FNYEAQ. The V end was cut by 8 bases, the J end by 0 bases, with 10 bases between. CDR3 length: 13 residues. CDR3 coding DNA: TGTGCCAGCTCAGGATATTCTAACTATGGCTACACCTTC. Translating gives CASSGYSNYGYTF.

The chain joins TRBV27 to TRBJ2-2; D is possibly TRBD1 or TRBD2 (5 bases each). The CDR3 runs to 14 residues. The germline CDR1 and CDR2 sequences are MNHEY and SMNVEV (reference sequence). V was clipped by 7 bases and J by 4 bases, with 13 bases between them. CDR3 in amino acids: CASTRAGGTGELFF. The CDR3 bases are TGTGCCAGCACGCGGGCTGGGGGCACCGGGGAGCTGTTTTTT.

This chain connects TRBV5-1 to TRBJ2-7, with D hard to call. This CDR3 is 13 amino acids long. The V gene's germline CDR1 is SGHRS and CDR2 YFSETQ. The V and J ends lost 0 bases and 2 bases respectively, with 6 bases between them. This CDR3 is CASSLDETYEQYF. CDR3 nucleotides: TGCGCCAGCAGCTTGGATGAAACCTACGAGCAGTACTTC.

The chain couples TRBV27 to TRBJ2-7; no definite D call. Trimming removed 3 bases from V and 0 bases from J, with 18 bases in between. Germline-derived CDR1 and CDR2 are MNHEY and SMNVEV (reference sequence). The CDR3 contains 17 residues. CDR3 in amino acids: CASSFRHFARNSYEQYF. The CDR3 DNA is TGTGCCAGCAGTTTCCGGCACTTTGCGCGGAACTCCTACGAGCAGTACTTC.

This clone was detected only once. V gene TRBV7-9 combines with J gene TRBJ2-3; TRBD2 aligns across 14 bases. The CDR3 runs to 18 residues. Per germline, CDR1 SEHNR and CDR2 FQNEAQ (reference sequence). Trimming took 5 bases from V and 1 from J; bases not matched to a gene: 8. The DNA for the CDR3 is TGTGCCAGCAGCCCCGGGACTAGCGGGAGAAGGGGCACAGATACGCAGTATTTT. Translating gives CASSPGTSGRRGTDTQYF.

This chain links TRBV7-6 with TRBJ2-2; 8 bases are a match to TRBD2. CDR1 is SGHVS, CDR2 FNYEAQ, per germline. CDR3 length: 17 amino acids. V was clipped by 1 base and J by 1 base; unmatched bases: 5. In nucleotides, the CDR3 is TGTGCCAGCAGCTTAGGTCCAGCGGGAGTGAACACCGGGGAGCTGTTTTTT. Translated, it gives CASSLGPAGVNTGELFF. The entire variable domain, with the rest obtained from reference TRBV7-6 and TRBJ2-2, is as follows: GAGVSQSPRYKVTKRGQDVALRCDPISGHVSLYWYRQALGQGPEFLTYFNYEAQQDKSGLPNDRFSAERPEGSISTLTIQRTEQRDSAMYRCASSLGPAGVNTGELFFGEGSRLTVL.

The chain uses TRBV6-5 and TRBJ1-1; D unclear. Trimming pared 2 bases from V and 4 bases from J, leaving 14 bases between. Germline V gives CDR1 MNHEY, CDR2 SVGAGI. CDR3 length: 15 amino acids. The CDR3 reads CASSYGPEAFTEAFF. CDR3 coding DNA: TGTGCCAGCAGTTACGGTCCAGAGGCGTTCACTGAAGCTTTCTTT.

The rearrangement links TRBV20-1 to TRBJ2-5; D uncertain. The CDR3 contains 10 residues. The V gene's germline CDR1 is DFQATT and CDR2 SNEGSKA (reference sequence). Between the trimmed V and J ends, which lost 6 bases and 5 bases, there was a span of 7 bases. This chain's CDR3 is CSALWETQYF. The CDR3 nucleotides are TGCAGTGCCCTTTGGGAGACCCAGTACTTC.

A word on this clone: Other DNA sequences in the same sample also yield this CDR3. The chain employs TRBV28 and TRBJ2-1; TRBD2 matches at 7 bases. This CDR3 spans 13 amino acids. The germline CDR1 and CDR2 sequences are MDHEN and SYDVKM. J gave up 9 bases and V 6 bases, and 8 bases lay outside the gene matches. The CDR3 loop reads CASRGLAGVEQFF. The CDR3 DNA follows: TGTGCCAGCAGAGGCTTGGCGGGAGTTGAGCAGTTCTTC.

This sequence joins TRBV19 and TRBJ2-7, with a possible D match to TRBD2 (6 bases). The CDR3 length is 17 residues. From germline, CDR1 is LNHDA and CDR2 SQIVND (reference sequence). The ends were cut back, 1 base at V and 5 bases at J, with 21 bases in the middle. CDR3 sequence reads: CASSIVAGTLVGHEQYF. CDR3 DNA: TGTGCCAGTAGTATAGTTGCCGGGACTCTAGTAGGACACGAGCAGTACTTC.

The gene calls are TRBV18 and TRBJ2-5; TRBD1 matches 8 bases. Per the germline V gene, CDR1 is KGHSH and CDR2 is LQKENI. CDR3 length equals 16 residues. Trimming cost V 3 bases and J 2 bases; bases outside gene matches: 8. This chain's CDR3 is CASSPLTGGWQETQYF. CDR3 bases: TGTGCCAGCTCACCTCTTACAGGGGGATGGCAAGAGACCCAGTACTTC.

J is TRBJ1-5 and V is TRBV5-8; TRBD1 might be the D (5 bases). CDR1 is SGHTS and CDR2 is YDEGEE in the germline V gene. V dropped 5 bases and J dropped 2 bases, with 17 bases sitting between them. This CDR3 has 16 residues. In DNA, the CDR3 is TGTGCCAGCAGTGACGGGACCTCGTCGGGCAATCAGCCCCAGCATTTT. Translated: CASSDGTSSGNQPQHF.

The V gene is TRBV6-1, the J gene TRBJ2-2, with D possibly matching TRBD1 (5 bases). Germline loops: CDR1 MNHNS, CDR2 SASEGT. The CDR3 has 15 amino acids. V lost 6 bases to trimming and J lost 0 bases, with 11 bases between them. The CDR3 loop is CASRHLTANTGELFF. The CDR3 region has the DNA TGTGCCAGCAGGCATTTGACAGCGAACACCGGGGAGCTGTTTTTT.

The chain uses TRBV19 and TRBJ1-2, with no clear D. The V gene lost 7 bases and the J gene lost 2 bases, with 11 bases spanning the gap. Germline V lookup: CDR1 LNHDA, CDR2 SQIVND (reference sequence). The CDR3 loop spans 13 amino acids. Here the CDR3 DNA reads TGTGCCAGTAACGATCGAGTAAACTATGGCTACACCTTC. Translated, it gives CASNDRVNYGYTF.

This chain links TRBV14 with TRBJ2-3; D gene uncertain. CDR3 length: 13 amino acids. V lost 0 bases to trimming and J lost 8 bases, with 9 bases between them. The germline V gene has CDR1 SGHDN and CDR2 FVKESK. In DNA, the CDR3 is TGTGCCAGCAGCCAAGATCTTTCCTTTACGCAGTATTTT. Amino acids: CASSQDLSFTQYF.

The CDR3 DNA reads TGCGCCAGCAGCTTGGGAGGTAGCGGGAAGGCCCAAGAGACCCAGTACTTC. Translated: CASSLGGSGKAQETQYF. V gene TRBV5-1 combines with J gene TRBJ2-5, with 8 bases that match TRBD2. The germline gives CDR1 SGHRS, CDR2 YFSETQ. The CDR3 loop spans 17 amino acids. V shed 0 bases and J 1 base; nucleotides not matched to a gene: 8.

This chain links TRBV5-5 with TRBJ2-7; TRBD2 agrees at 9 bases. The junction had 5 bases not matched to a gene; V was cut back by 1 base and J by 3 bases. This CDR3 comprises 15 residues. CDR1 is SGHKS, CDR2 YYEKEE, per germline (reference sequence). The CDR3: CASSLSPSGVYEQYF. CDR3 in DNA: TGTGCCAGCAGCTTGTCGCCTAGCGGGGTCTACGAGCAGTACTTC.